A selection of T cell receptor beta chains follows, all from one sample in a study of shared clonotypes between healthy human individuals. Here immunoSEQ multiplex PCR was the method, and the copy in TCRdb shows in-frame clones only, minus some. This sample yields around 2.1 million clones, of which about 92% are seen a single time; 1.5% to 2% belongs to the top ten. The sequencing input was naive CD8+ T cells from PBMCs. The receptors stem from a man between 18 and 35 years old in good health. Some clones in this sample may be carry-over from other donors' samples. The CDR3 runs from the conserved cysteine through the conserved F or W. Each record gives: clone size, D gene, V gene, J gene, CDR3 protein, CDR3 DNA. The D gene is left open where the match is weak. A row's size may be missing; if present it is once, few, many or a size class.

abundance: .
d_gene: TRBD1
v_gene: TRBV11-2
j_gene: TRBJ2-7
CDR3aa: CASSLRGPYEQYF
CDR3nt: TGTGCCAGCAGCTTGAGGGGGCCCTACGAGCAGTACTTC

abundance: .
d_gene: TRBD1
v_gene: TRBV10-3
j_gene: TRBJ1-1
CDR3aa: CAISRGGEGEAFF
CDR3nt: TGTGCCATCTCGCGAGGGGGCGAGGGTGAAGCTTTCTTT

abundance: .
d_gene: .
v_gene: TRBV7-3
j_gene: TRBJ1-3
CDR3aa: CASYLEDGVFSGNTIYF
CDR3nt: TGTGCCAGCTACTTAGAGGACGGGGTGTTCTCTGGAAACACCATATATTTT

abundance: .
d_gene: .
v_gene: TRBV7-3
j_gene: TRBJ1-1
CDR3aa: CASSPGQNTEAFF
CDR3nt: TGTGCCAGCAGCCCTGGACAGAACACTGAAGCTTTCTTT

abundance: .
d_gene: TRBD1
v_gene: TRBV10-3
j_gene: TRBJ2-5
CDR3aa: CAISETGGAGETQYF
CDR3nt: TGTGCCATCAGTGAGACAGGGGGCGCGGGAGAGACCCAGTACTTC

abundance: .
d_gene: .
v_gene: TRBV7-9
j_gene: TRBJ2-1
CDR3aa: CASSLGPNPPNEQFF
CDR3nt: TGTGCCAGCAGCTTAGGGCCGAACCCCCCCAATGAGCAGTTCTTC

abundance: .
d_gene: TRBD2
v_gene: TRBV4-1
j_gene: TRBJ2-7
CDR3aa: CASSPMTSGPYEQYF
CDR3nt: TGCGCCAGCAGCCCGATGACTAGCGGACCCTACGAGCAGTACTTC

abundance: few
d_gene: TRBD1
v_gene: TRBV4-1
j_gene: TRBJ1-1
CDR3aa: CASSLLDRPETEAFF
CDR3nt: TGCGCCAGCAGCCTCTTGGACAGGCCGGAGACTGAAGCTTTCTTT

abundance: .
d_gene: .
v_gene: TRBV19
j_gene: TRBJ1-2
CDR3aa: CASSIPGWNYGYTF
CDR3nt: TGTGCCAGTAGTATTCCCGGTTGGAACTATGGCTACACCTTC

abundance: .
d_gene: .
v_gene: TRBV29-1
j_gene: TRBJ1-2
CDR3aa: CSVEDPENYGYTF
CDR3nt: TGCAGCGTTGAAGACCCAGAGAACTATGGCTACACCTTC

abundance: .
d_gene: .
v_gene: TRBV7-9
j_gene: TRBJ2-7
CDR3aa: CASSRTGKTYEQYF
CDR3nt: TGTGCCAGCAGCCGCACAGGGAAGACCTACGAGCAGTACTTC

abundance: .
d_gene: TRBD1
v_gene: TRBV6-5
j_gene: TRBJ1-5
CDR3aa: CASRKRTGHQPQHF
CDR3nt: TGTGCCAGCAGGAAAAGGACAGGGCACCAGCCCCAGCATTTT

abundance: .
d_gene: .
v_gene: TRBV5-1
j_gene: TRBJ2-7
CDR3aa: CASSLDRVRYEQYF
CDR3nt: TGCGCCAGCAGCTTGGACAGGGTGCGCTACGAGCAGTACTTC

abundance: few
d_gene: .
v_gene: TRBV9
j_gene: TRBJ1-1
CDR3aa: CASSAQGNTEAFF
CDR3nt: TGTGCCAGCAGCGCACAGGGGAACACTGAAGCTTTCTTT

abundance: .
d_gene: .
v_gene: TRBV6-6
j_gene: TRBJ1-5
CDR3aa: CASSYGWAGSDQPQHF
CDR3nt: TGTGCCAGCAGTTACGGGTGGGCTGGTTCGGATCAGCCCCAGCATTTT

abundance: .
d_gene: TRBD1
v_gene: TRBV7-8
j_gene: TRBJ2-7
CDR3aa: CASSQGAEAYEQYF
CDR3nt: TGTGCCAGCAGCCAGGGGGCAGAGGCCTACGAGCAGTACTTC

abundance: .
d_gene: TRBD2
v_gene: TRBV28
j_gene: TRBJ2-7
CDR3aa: CASSDPGLGGHEQYF
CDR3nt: TGTGCCAGCAGTGACCCGGGACTAGGTGGGCACGAGCAGTACTTC

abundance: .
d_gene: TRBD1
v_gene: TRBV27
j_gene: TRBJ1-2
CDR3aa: CASSISGGKGYTF
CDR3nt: TGTGCCAGCAGTATTTCAGGGGGTAAGGGCTACACCTTC

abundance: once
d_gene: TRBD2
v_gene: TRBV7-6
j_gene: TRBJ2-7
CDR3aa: CASSLEGLAGLYEQYF
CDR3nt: TGTGCCAGCAGCTTAGAGGGACTAGCGGGACTATACGAGCAGTACTTC

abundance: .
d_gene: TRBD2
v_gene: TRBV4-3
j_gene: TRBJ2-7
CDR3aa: CASSQAVRGGNEQYF
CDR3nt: TGCGCCAGCAGCCAAGCAGTCCGGGGGGGTAACGAGCAGTACTTC

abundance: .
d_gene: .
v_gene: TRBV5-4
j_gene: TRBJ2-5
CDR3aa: CASASDGAMTQYF
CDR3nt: TGTGCCAGCGCCTCGGACGGAGCGATGACCCAGTACTTC

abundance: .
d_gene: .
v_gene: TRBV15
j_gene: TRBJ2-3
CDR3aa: CATEDKGPDTQYF
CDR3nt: TGTGCCACAGAGGATAAGGGACCAGATACGCAGTATTTT

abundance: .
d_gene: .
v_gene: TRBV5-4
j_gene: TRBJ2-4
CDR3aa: CASSLGNIQYF
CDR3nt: TGTGCCAGCAGCTTGGGAAACATTCAGTACTTC